Listed below are T cell receptor beta chains from one sample, sequenced in a study of monozygotic twins with inflammatory bowel disease. With the 5' RACE reads reprocessed, TCRdb shows one record per CDR3 protein and no DNA. The table for this sample gives about 350,000 distinct CDR3 sequences. The source material was blood. These receptors all come from a human donor with ulcerative colitis or Crohn's disease, or a healthy co-twin of an affected twin (not recorded which). Both conserved end residues are part of each CDR3.

V gene,J gene,CDR3 protein
TRBV9,TRBJ2-4,CASSVAPTSEGNIQYF
TRBV6-2/TRBV6-3,TRBJ1-1,CASSYFSGLYTEAFF
TRBV9,TRBJ1-3,CASSAAHNTIYF
TRBV10-3,TRBJ2-7,CAISGVGPDEQYF
TRBV7-2,TRBJ1-4,CASSAAGSNEKLFF
TRBV20-1,TRBJ1-1,CSARDGQGLTEAFF
TRBV5-1,TRBJ2-4,CASSLGSGAKNIQYF
TRBV6-2/TRBV6-3,TRBJ2-5,CASTSSGETQYF
TRBV6-2/TRBV6-3,TRBJ2-3,CASSWPGDLTDTQYF
TRBV5-1,TRBJ2-3,CASSSASTDTQYF
TRBV27,TRBJ2-3,CASSFSGRTQYF
TRBV10-3,TRBJ2-7,CAISDSGSYEQYF
TRBV6-1,TRBJ2-7,CASSPQGGQGNEQYF
TRBV6-2/TRBV6-3,TRBJ1-1,CASSYRGRNTEAFF
TRBV28,TRBJ2-7,CASMGRTYEQYF
TRBV5-1,TRBJ2-2,CASRIGQNTGELFF
TRBV5-1,TRBJ1-5,CASSLGSGAQPQHF
TRBV10-3,TRBJ2-1,CAIMDSTTYNEQFF
TRBV7-9,TRBJ1-5,CASSDSRGGSNQPQHF
TRBV29-1,TRBJ2-1,CSVEVLSGRVDEQFF
TRBV27,TRBJ2-3,CASSPRLGRGNTDTQYF
TRBV6-2/TRBV6-3,TRBJ1-5,CASSPTTGQGQRPQHF
TRBV10-3,TRBJ2-7,CAISGVAGQSYEQYF
TRBV7-2,TRBJ2-2,CASSLSSGMTGELFF
TRBV5-7,TRBJ1-2,CASSFIDRGIPNYGYTF
TRBV7-9,TRBJ1-6,CASSFRGEGSASPLHF
TRBV7-9,TRBJ1-2,CASSPRDRVNYGYTF
TRBV20-1,TRBJ2-1,CSARGGQGVAGGMYNEQFF
TRBV20-1,TRBJ2-1,CSATRIGNEQFF
TRBV5-1,TRBJ2-3,CASSLGQGNTDTQYF
TRBV20-1,TRBJ1-1,CSASLSGRRNTEAFF
TRBV29-1,TRBJ2-5,CSVEMDTRQETQYF
TRBV29-1,TRBJ1-2,CSVLPANYGYTF
TRBV7-2,TRBJ1-2,CASSLEAPTGNYGYTF
TRBV29-1,TRBJ2-3,CSVESWEGEALDTQYF
TRBV5-1,TRBJ2-7,CASSFNGQPYEQYF
TRBV20-1,TRBJ2-1,CSASGGAENNEQFF
TRBV5-1,TRBJ2-2,CASSSTGPYTGELFF
TRBV19,TRBJ1-1,CASSSRNRGDTEAFF
TRBV20-1,TRBJ2-7,CSATQATYEQYF
TRBV11-2,TRBJ2-7,CASSFQTSFEQYF
TRBV10-3,TRBJ2-7,CAIGGDYPSYEQYF
TRBV5-4,TRBJ1-1,CASSLPGGDTEAFF
TRBV29-1,TRBJ2-1,CSALGTSSTEQFF
TRBV20-1,TRBJ1-1,CSASGRLNTEAFF
TRBV11-2,TRBJ1-3,CASSLGVAYAGGGNTIYF
TRBV6-2/TRBV6-3,TRBJ2-2,CASSYSSTGELFF
TRBV12-3/TRBV12-4,TRBJ1-6,CASSLTGVGPLHF
TRBV5-4,TRBJ2-6,CASSLVPSGANVLTF
TRBV4-1,TRBJ2-2,CASSQAGQGVELFF
TRBV20-1,TRBJ1-5,CSARASPNQPQHF